This T cell receptor (beta chain) was sequenced during a study of response to subunit inactivated influenza vaccine. Whole-study results and caveats: T cells newly recruited by each seasonal influenza vaccination are few, the authors suggested.

TCRdb used MiXCR to reprocess the RT-PCR reads, holding one entry per CDR3 protein. Among more than 250,000 distinct CDR3 sequences listed, around a fifth were seen once. Germline V CDR1 and CDR2: SEHNR, FQNEAQ (reference sequence). The CDR3 contains 13 residues. V lost 5 bases to trimming and J lost 8 bases, with 15 bases between them. Points on this clonotype: The antigen is unknown.

The V gene is TRBV7-9, the J gene TRBJ1-2, with D uncertain. This TCR was recovered from a man aged 45 to 70 who received an inactivated influenza vaccine. The specimen comprised PBMCs from blood, sampled roughly 20 months after vaccination. The CDR3: CASSPRTRWGYTF. CDR3 nucleotide sequence: TGTGCCAGCAGCCCAAGGACCCGGTGGGGCTACACCTTC.